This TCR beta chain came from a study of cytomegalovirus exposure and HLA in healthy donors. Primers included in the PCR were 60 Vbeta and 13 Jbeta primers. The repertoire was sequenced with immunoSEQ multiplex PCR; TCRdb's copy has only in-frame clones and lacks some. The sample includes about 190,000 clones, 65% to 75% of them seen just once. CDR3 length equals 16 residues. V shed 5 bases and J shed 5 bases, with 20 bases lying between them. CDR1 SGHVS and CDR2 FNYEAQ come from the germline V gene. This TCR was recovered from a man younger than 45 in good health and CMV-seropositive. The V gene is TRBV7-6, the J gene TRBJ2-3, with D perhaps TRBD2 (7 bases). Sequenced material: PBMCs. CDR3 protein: CASSPWGGGGGDTQYF. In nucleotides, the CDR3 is TGTGCCAGCAGCCCTTGGGGCGGGGGAGGGGGAGATACGCAGTATTTT.